The clone carrying this T cell receptor (beta chain) was seen at least ten times. Its specificity is not known. Amplification yielded TCR beta CDR3 regions, with RNA transcripts as the source. First-round RT-PCR of the TCR CDR3 relied on the HTBI primer set. TCRdb independently ran MiXCR on the multiplex PCR reads; one entry per CDR3 protein. Of 500,000 to 650,000 distinct CDR3 sequences in the sample, roughly 15% are singletons; the top ten hold 11% to 15%. In making diagnoses, clinical symptoms, serum thyroxine and TRAb, thyroid ultrasound and orbital computed tomography were all used. CDR3 length equals 16 residues. Germline assignment: CDR1 DFQATT and CDR2 SNEGSKA (reference sequence). The V and J ends lost 6 bases and 0 bases respectively, with 18 bases between them. This sample was taken from a study of T cells in Graves' hyperthyroidism and ophthalmopathy. Study outcomes and limitations: Most expanded thyroid clonotypes above 0.001 recurred in blood.

Specimen: blood. The source is a middle-aged woman with Graves' hyperthyroidism. This sequence joins TRBV20-1 and TRBJ2-1, with D possibly being TRBD2 (5 bases). Here the CDR3 DNA reads TGCAGTGCCCGGGGTGGGAACAGTCGCTCCTACAATGAGCAGTTCTTC. Protein sequence: CSARGGNSRSYNEQFF.